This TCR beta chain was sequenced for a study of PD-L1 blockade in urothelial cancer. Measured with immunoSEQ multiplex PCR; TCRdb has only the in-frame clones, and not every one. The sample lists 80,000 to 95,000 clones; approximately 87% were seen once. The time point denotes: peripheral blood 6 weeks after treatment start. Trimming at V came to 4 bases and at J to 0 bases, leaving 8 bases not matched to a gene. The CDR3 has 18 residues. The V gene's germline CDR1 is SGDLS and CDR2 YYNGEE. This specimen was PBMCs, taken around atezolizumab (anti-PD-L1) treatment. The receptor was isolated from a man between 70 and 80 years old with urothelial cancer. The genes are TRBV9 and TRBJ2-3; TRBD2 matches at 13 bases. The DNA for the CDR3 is TGTGCCAGCAGCCGTGGACTAGCGGGGGACACTAGCACAGATACGCAGTATTTT. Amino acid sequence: CASSRGLAGDTSTDTQYF. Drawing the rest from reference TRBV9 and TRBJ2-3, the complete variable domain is DSGVTQTPKHLITATGQRVTLRCSPRSGDLSVYWYQQSLDQGLQFLIQYYNGEERAKGNILERFSAQQFPDLHSELNLSSLELGDSALYFCASSRGLAGDTSTDTQYFGPGTRLTVL.